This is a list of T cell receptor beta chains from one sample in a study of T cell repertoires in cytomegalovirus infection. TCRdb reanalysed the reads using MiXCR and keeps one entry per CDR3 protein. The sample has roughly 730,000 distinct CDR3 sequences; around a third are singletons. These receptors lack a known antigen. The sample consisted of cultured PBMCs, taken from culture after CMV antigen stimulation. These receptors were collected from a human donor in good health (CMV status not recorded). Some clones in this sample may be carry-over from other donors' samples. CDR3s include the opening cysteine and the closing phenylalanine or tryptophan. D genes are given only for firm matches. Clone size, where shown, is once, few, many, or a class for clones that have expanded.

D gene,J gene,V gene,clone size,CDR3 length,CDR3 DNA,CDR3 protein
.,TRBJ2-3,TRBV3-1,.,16,TGTGCCAGCAGCCAAGATGGGGGGCGATTCACAGATACGCAGTATTTT,CASSQDGGRFTDTQYF
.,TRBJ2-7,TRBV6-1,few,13,TGTGCCAGCAGTGGGGCCTACACACGGGAGCAGTACTTC,CASSGAYTREQYF
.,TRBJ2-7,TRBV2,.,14,TGTGCCAGCAGGAGGCGGGCGGATTCCTACGAGCAGTACTTC,CASRRRADSYEQYF
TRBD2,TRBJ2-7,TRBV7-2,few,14,TGTGCCAGCAGCTTAGGGGGAGGGCACTACGAGCAGTACTTC,CASSLGGGHYEQYF
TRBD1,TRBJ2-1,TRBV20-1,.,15,TGCAGTGCTCGTTCTCCGGGACAGGCCTACAATGAGCAGTTCTTC,CSARSPGQAYNEQFF
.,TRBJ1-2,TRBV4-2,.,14,TGTGCCAGCAGCCAAGAATACGGGCATTGGGGCTACACCTTC,CASSQEYGHWGYTF
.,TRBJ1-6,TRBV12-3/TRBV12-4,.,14,TGTGCCAGCAGTCCTCATCCCTCCGATTCACCCCTCCACTTT,CASSPHPSDSPLHF
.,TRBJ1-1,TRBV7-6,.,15,TGTGCCAGCAGCTTCCCGGGGGCAGGCCTAACTGAAGCTTTCTTT,CASSFPGAGLTEAFF
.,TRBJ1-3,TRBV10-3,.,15,TGTGCCATCAGTCAACCTCTTGTCTCTGGAAACACCATATATTTT,CAISQPLVSGNTIYF
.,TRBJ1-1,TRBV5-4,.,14,TGTGCCAGCAGCTTGGACACAGGTATGACTGAAGCTTTCTTT,CASSLDTGMTEAFF
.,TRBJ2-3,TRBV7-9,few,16,TGTGCCAGCAGCTTATGGGGAAGCAGGAGCAAAGATACGCAGTATTTT,CASSLWGSRSKDTQYF
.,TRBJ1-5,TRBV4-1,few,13,TGCGCCAGCAGCCAGGGAAGTGGGCAGCCCCAGCATTTT,CASSQGSGQPQHF
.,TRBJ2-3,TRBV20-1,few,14,TGCAGTGCCCCGGCGGCGGGGGCGCCAGATACGCAGTATTTT,CSAPAAGAPDTQYF
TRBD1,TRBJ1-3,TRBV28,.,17,TGTGCCAGCAGCCCAGGACAGGGGGTGTACTCTGGAAACACCATATATTTT,CASSPGQGVYSGNTIYF
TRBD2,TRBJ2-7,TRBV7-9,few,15,TGTGCCAGCAGCTCTAGCGGGAGTTTAACCTACGAGCAGTACTTC,CASSSSGSLTYEQYF
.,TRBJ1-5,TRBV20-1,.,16,TGCAGTGCTAGGAACAGCCTAACTTGGAGCAATCAGCCCCAGCATTTT,CSARNSLTWSNQPQHF
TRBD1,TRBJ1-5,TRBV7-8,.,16,TGTGCCAGCAGCTTAGGCTACAGGGGGAGCAATCAGCCCCAGCATTTT,CASSLGYRGSNQPQHF
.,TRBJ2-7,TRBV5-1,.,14,TGCGCCAGCAGCTTGAGCGCTCTACGTGACGAGCAGTACTTC,CASSLSALRDEQYF
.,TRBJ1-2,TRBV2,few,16,TGTGCCAGCATCCTGGGAGCGGCAGGGCGGAACCAGGGCTACACCTTC,CASILGAAGRNQGYTF
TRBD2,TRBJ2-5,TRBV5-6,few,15,TGTGCCAGCAGCTTGGCGACTAGCGGGACGGAGACCCAGTACTTC,CASSLATSGTETQYF
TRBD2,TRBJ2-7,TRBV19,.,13,TGTGCCCATGGGGGGGTGCCCGTCTACGAGCAGTACTTC,CAHGGVPVYEQYF